This TCR beta chain comes out of a study of cytomegalovirus exposure and HLA in healthy donors. Study details: The Caucasian-associated ancestry cluster contained approximately 81% of the approximately 410 genotyped donors.

General study points: Later work found most CMV-associated TCR beta chains apparently HLA-restricted. Judged likely to be a sequencing artifact was a cluster of highly shared sequence variants. Upon later analysis, HLA-associated TCR beta chains proved more clonally expanded than other, equally common chains.

As to this clone: As yet, its antigen is unknown.

With 2 bases clipped from V and 5 bases from J, the junction kept 8 bases outside the gene matches. Germline-derived CDR1 and CDR2 are MGHDK and SYGVNS. This CDR3 has 15 amino acids. PCR was performed using 60 Vbeta and 13 Jbeta primers. Produced via immunoSEQ multiplex PCR; TCRdb's table is partial and in-frame only. Of approximately 170,000 clones in the sample, 76% are singletons; the top ten hold about 0.8%. The sequence was obtained from a female donor in good health and CMV-seronegative. The material sequenced was PBMCs. V usage is TRBV25-1 and J usage is TRBJ1-1; 7 bases agree with TRBD1. The CDR3 spells CASSEMLQGGTEAFF. CDR3 DNA: TGTGCCAGCAGTGAAATGCTTCAGGGGGGTACTGAAGCTTTCTTT.